This entry concerns a single T cell receptor beta chain. The PCR employed 60 Vbeta primers together with 13 Jbeta primers. Repertoires were generated with immunoSEQ multiplex PCR, while TCRdb's copy carries only in-frame clones and drops some. The data hold 150,000 to 200,000 clones, with about 88% observed a single time. This entry is derived from a study of cytomegalovirus exposure and HLA in healthy donors. Germline assignment: CDR1 SGHNT and CDR2 YENEEA. The CDR3 length is 15 residues. The trim removed 6 bases at V and 5 bases at J, leaving 12 bases unmatched. The sequence was obtained from a man between 18 and 35 years old in good health and CMV-seropositive. Sequencing was performed on PBMCs. The genes are TRBV11-3 and TRBJ1-1, with TRBD1 matching over 7 bases. The CDR3 reads CASSQDRSGATEAFF. Here the CDR3 DNA reads TGTGCCAGCAGTCAGGACAGGTCCGGGGCGACTGAAGCTTTCTTT.